These T cell receptor beta chains were read from a single sample in a study of identical twins. MiXCR, applied by TCRdb to the 5' RACE reads, yields one record per CDR3 protein. This table holds 500,000 or so distinct CDR3 sequences, around 20% found once. The same data also contributed to another study, on T cells expressing NK-cell markers.

The specimen sequenced was CD4+ T cells sorted from blood. Receptors originate from a young woman in good health. Each CDR3 is given with its conserved first and last residue. The D gene is left open where the match is weak. The listing skips clone size in some rows; elsewhere it reads once, few, many or a size class.

TRBJ2-3	few	TRBD2	TRBV11-2	TGTGCCAGCAGTCGGACCGGGACTAGCGGGACCAGCACAGATACGCAGTATTTT	CASSRTGTSGTSTDTQYF
TRBJ2-2	-	-	TRBV7-2	TGTGCCAGCAGATTGGACGGGAACACCGGGGAGCTGTTTTTT	CASRLDGNTGELFF
TRBJ2-3	-	TRBD1	TRBV24-1	TGTGCCACCAGCGTCAAACAGGGGGCTACGCAGTATTTT	CATSVKQGATQYF
TRBJ2-5	few	-	TRBV5-1	TGCGCCAGCAGCTTACGCGGGGATTCGGGAGTAGAGACCCAGTACTTC	CASSLRGDSGVETQYF
TRBJ2-2	many	-	TRBV29-1	TGCAGCGTTCGGGTAACCGGGGAGCTGTTTTTT	CSVRVTGELFF
TRBJ2-1	few	TRBD2	TRBV12-3/TRBV12-4	TGTGCCAGCCGGTCCGGGACTAGCGGGAGGAGGAATGAGCAGTTCTTC	CASRSGTSGRRNEQFF
TRBJ2-2	-	-	TRBV9	TGTGCCAGCAGCGTGGGTATGAGCACCGGGGAGCTGTTTTTT	CASSVGMSTGELFF
TRBJ1-3	-	-	TRBV20-1	TGCAGTGCCAACCTCGGGGGTCACTCTGGAAACACCATATATTTT	CSANLGGHSGNTIYF
TRBJ2-2	medium-sized	TRBD1	TRBV6-5	TGTGCCAGCAGTTTGGGACAGGGGATGGCCGGGGAGCTGTTTTTT	CASSLGQGMAGELFF
TRBJ2-3	few	-	TRBV20-1	TGCAGTGCCTCGCAGGAGGGAAACTCGGATACGCAGTATTTT	CSASQEGNSDTQYF
TRBJ2-1	many	TRBD2	TRBV12-3/TRBV12-4	TGTGCCAGCAGCCCGTCCGCGGGGGGTTACAATGAGCAGTTCTTC	CASSPSAGGYNEQFF
TRBJ2-2	-	-	TRBV10-1	TGCGCCAGCAGTCATACTAGCACCGGGGAGCTGTTTTTT	CASSHTSTGELFF
TRBJ1-1	-	-	TRBV6-6	TGTGCCAGCAGCACGAGAACCCGAGCTGAAGCTTTCTTT	CASSTRTRAEAFF
TRBJ2-5	-	TRBD1	TRBV5-1	TGCGCCAGCAGCACCGACAGGGTAGAGACCCAGTACTTC	CASSTDRVETQYF
TRBJ2-6	few	-	TRBV15	TGTGCCACCAGGTCTGGGGCCAACGTCCTGACTTTC	CATRSGANVLTF
TRBJ2-2	few	TRBD1	TRBV4-3	TGCGCCAGCAGCCAAGAGAGCCAGACAGGGGGCTTCGGCACCGGGGAGCTGTTTTTT	CASSQESQTGGFGTGELFF
TRBJ2-4	-	TRBD2	TRBV27	TGTGCCAGCAGTGGAAGCGGGGGCTGGGACATTCAGTACTTC	CASSGSGGWDIQYF
TRBJ2-3	-	-	TRBV27	TGTGCCAGCAGTTTTTTGCCCCGAAGAAGCACAGATACGCAGTATTTT	CASSFLPRRSTDTQYF
TRBJ1-3	-	-	TRBV5-1	TGCGCCAGCACCCTCGGAGGTCAGGGGACTGGAAACACCATATATTTT	CASTLGGQGTGNTIYF
TRBJ2-6	few	TRBD2	TRBV7-2	TGTGCCAGTCAGCGGGGGGGCTCTGGGGCCAACGTCCTGACTTTC	CASQRGGSGANVLTF
TRBJ1-1	-	-	TRBV12-3/TRBV12-4	TGTGCCAGCAAACCACCCCGGGCCTTGCAGAACACTGAAGCTTTCTTT	CASKPPRALQNTEAFF
TRBJ2-1	-	-	TRBV12-3/TRBV12-4	TGTGCCAGCAATAACAGGTACAATGAGCAGTTCTTC	CASNNRYNEQFF
TRBJ2-1	-	-	TRBV20-1	TGCAGCACGGGGACCTACAATGAGCAGTTCTTC	CSTGTYNEQFF
TRBJ2-2	-	TRBD2	TRBV5-6	TGTGCCAGCAGCTTAAGTACTAGCGGGAGTCGAGTCGGGGAGCTGTTTTTT	CASSLSTSGSRVGELFF
TRBJ1-2	-	-	TRBV5-6	TGTGCCAGCAGCCCGGTGGGATTTAACTATGGCTACACCTTC	CASSPVGFNYGYTF